The next 30 T cell receptor beta chains were all read from a single sample in a study of spatial heterogeneity in lung cancer. Study-level findings and limits: Intratumoral expanded alpha and beta TCR counts were found to track tumor mutation counts.

As for time point: sample taken at primary tumor resection. MiXCR, run by TCRdb on the 5' RACE reads, gives a single entry per CDR3 protein. The table has 4,500 to 6,500 distinct CDR3 sequences, under 30% seen once. Antigen specificity for these receptors is unknown. Sequences were derived from lung tumor tissue, sampled at surgery. These receptors all come from a male donor with early-stage non-small cell lung cancer.

This clonotype is labeled medium-sized (0.01 to 0.1%). The chain carries TRBV7-3 and TRBJ2-5, with a tentative D call TRBD2 (7 bases). CDR1 and CDR2 from the germline V gene are SGHTA and FQGTGA. This CDR3 spans 15 amino acids. The germline V and J ends were trimmed by 1 base and 5 bases, with 14 bases remaining between them. The CDR3 here is CASSLMGGRRETQYF. The CDR3 DNA reads TGTGCCAGCAGCTTAATGGGGGGGCGACGTGAGACCCAGTACTTC.

By frequency in the sample, this clonotype is medium-sized. This chain joins TRBV3-1 and TRBJ1-2; 10 bases agree with TRBD1. The CDR3 extends over 15 amino acids. With V trimmed by 0 bases and J by 5 bases, 3 bases remained unmatched. Germline V CDR1 and CDR2: LGHDT, YNNKEL (reference sequence). CDR3: CASSQDRTGGYGYTF. The CDR3 DNA sequence: TGTGCCAGCAGCCAAGATCGGACAGGGGGATATGGCTACACCTTC.

This sequence joins TRBV20-1 and TRBJ2-1, with D uncertain. V dropped 3 bases and J dropped 1 base, with 13 bases sitting between them. The CDR3 loop spans 15 amino acids. CDR1 is DFQATT and CDR2 is SNEGSKA in the germline V gene (reference sequence). The CDR3, as DNA: TGCAGTGCTAGCCCTCAGCCCCCTTCCTACAATGAGCAGTTCTTC. It codes for CSASPQPPSYNEQFF.

This rearrangement joins TRBV20-1 to TRBJ2-2; possible D gene TRBD1, 5 bases. The germline V gene encodes CDR1 DFQATT and CDR2 SNEGSKA (reference sequence). V lost 1 base to trimming and J lost 0 bases, with 9 bases between them. The CDR3 loop spans 15 amino acids. The CDR3 is CSARVGAANTGELFF. As DNA, the CDR3 is TGCAGTGCTAGAGTAGGGGCAGCGAACACCGGGGAGCTGTTTTTT.

This clonotype is medium-sized in the sample. The rearrangement joins TRBV7-6 to TRBJ2-3; D tentatively reads TRBD1 or TRBD2 (5 bases each). Trimming pared 3 bases from V and 5 bases from J, leaving 12 bases between. Germline loops: CDR1 SGHVS, CDR2 FNYEAQ. CDR3 length equals 14 residues. CDR3 sequence (DNA): TGTGCCAGCAGCTTTTCCGGGGCTGGAGATACGCAGTATTTT. This translates into CASSFSGAGDTQYF. The variable domain in full, completed from reference TRBV7-6 and TRBJ2-3, reads GAGVSQSPRYKVTKRGQDVALRCDPISGHVSLYWYRQALGQGPEFLTYFNYEAQQDKSGLPNDRFSAERPEGSISTLTIQRTEQRDSAMYRCASSFSGAGDTQYFGPGTRLTVL.

The chain is built from TRBV18 and TRBJ2-7; either TRBD1 or TRBD2 may fit D (5 bases each). With 3 bases removed from V and 3 bases from J, the gap between germline ends came to 12 bases. Germline V gives CDR1 KGHSH, CDR2 LQKENI. This CDR3 contains 14 residues. The DNA for the CDR3 is TGTGCCAGCTCACCCCTCAGGGACGGCTACGAGCAGTACTTC. Its translation: CASSPLRDGYEQYF.

This clonotype ranks as medium-sized. The genes are TRBV7-6 and TRBJ2-5; D may be TRBD2 (6 bases). V gave up 1 base and J gave up 4 bases, with 10 bases separating them. This CDR3 has 14 amino acids. CDR1 and CDR2 (germline): SGHVS, FNYEAQ. In nucleotides, the CDR3 is TGTGCCAGCAGCTTAGGTGGGAGGCGAGAGACCCAGTACTTC. Encoded protein: CASSLGGRRETQYF.

This clonotype was seen more than once but under ten times. The chain has TRBV28 and TRBJ2-1, with D possibly TRBD1 on 6 matching bases. V was clipped by 7 bases and J by 7 bases, with 17 bases between them. Germline V gene lookup returns CDR1 MDHEN and CDR2 SYDVKM. The CDR3 runs 14 residues. The CDR3 DNA sequence: TGTGCCAGCACCAACCTGGGGGCTCGAAATGAGCAGTTCTTC. It yields the protein CASTNLGARNEQFF.

The chain combines TRBV12-2 with TRBJ2-1; the table calls TRBD1, which could not be checked here. TRBV12-2 is flagged as a pseudogene. CDR3 length equals 18 residues. Here the CDR3 DNA reads TGTGCAAGTCGCCCCGTTAGGGTTCCGAGCCGGGAGAACGATGAGCAGTTCTTC. Residues: CASRPVRVPSRENDEQFF.

By share, this clonotype ranks as medium-sized. The V call is TRBV11-2, the J call TRBJ2-5; D is possibly TRBD1 or TRBD2 (5 bases each). V was pared by 5 bases and J by 5 bases, with 15 bases between. Per the germline V gene, CDR1 is SGHAT and CDR2 is FQNNGV. CDR3 length: 14 amino acids. DNA for the CDR3: TGTGCCAGCAGCCCTGGGGGTAGCTGGGAGACCCAGTACTTC. Translation: CASSPGGSWETQYF.

By frequency in the sample, this clonotype is medium-sized (0.01 to 0.1%). The chain employs TRBV12-3 or TRBV12-4 and TRBJ2-7; D gene unclear. CDR3 length equals 14 residues. V shed 5 bases and J shed 2 bases, with 13 bases lying between them. The chain's CDR3 is CASSPLGSTYEQYF. The CDR3 nucleotides read TGTGCCAGCAGTCCCCTCGGGTCGACCTACGAGCAGTACTTC.

In its sample, this clonotype was seen a few times. The rearrangement uses TRBV7-2 and TRBJ2-1, with D possibly being TRBD2 (8 bases). The length of the CDR3 is 16 residues. Trimming shortened V by 5 bases and J by 7 bases, and 21 bases separated the two germline ends. The V gene's germline CDR1 is SGHTA and CDR2 FQGNSA. CDR3 in DNA: TGTGCCAGCAGCACGCAGGGGGTAGCGGGAAGGAATGAGCAGTTCTTC. It codes for CASSTQGVAGRNEQFF.

This clonotype was seen a few times. This chain uses TRBV4-2 with TRBJ2-3, with 7 positions matching TRBD2. This CDR3 spans 18 amino acids. Germline V gene sequence: CDR1 LGHNA, CDR2 YNFKEQ. The junction had 18 bases not matched to a gene; V was cut back by 4 bases and J by 5 bases. In nucleotides, the CDR3 is TGTGCCAGCAGCCCGACCCTGGAGGGACTAAGGGATCAAGATACGCAGTATTTT. Its protein product is CASSPTLEGLRDQDTQYF.

This clonotype was seen a handful of times. The gene calls are TRBV18 and TRBJ2-7; D remains ambiguous. Trimming removed 2 bases from V and 0 bases from J, with 11 bases in between. The CDR3 is 15 residues long. Germline CDR1 KGHSH, CDR2 LQKENI. The CDR3 sequence: CASSPGPDLSYEQYF. In DNA, the CDR3 is TGTGCCAGCTCACCAGGACCGGACCTCTCCTACGAGCAGTACTTC. The full variable domain, with the rest looked up from reference TRBV18 and TRBJ2-7, is NAGVMQNPRHLVRRRGQEARLRCSPMKGHSHVYWYRQLPEEGLKFMVYLQKENIIDESGMPKERFSAEFPKEGPSILRIQQVVRGDSAAYFCASSPGPDLSYEQYFGPGTRLTVT.

This clonotype is judged medium-sized. This chain connects TRBV6-5 to TRBJ2-4; 7 bases are shared with TRBD1. Trimming removed 5 bases from V and 0 bases from J; junction bases left unmatched: 7. The germline V gene encodes CDR1 MNHEY and CDR2 SVGAGI. The CDR3 spans 16 residues. The DNA of the CDR3 is TGTGCCAGCAGTCGGGACAGCAGCATAGCCAAAAACATTCAGTACTTC. Translating it yields CASSRDSSIAKNIQYF.

This clonotype is labeled as medium-sized. The chain combines TRBV29-1 with TRBJ2-2; the D gene could be TRBD1 or TRBD2 (5 bases each). Germline V lookup: CDR1 SQVTM, CDR2 ANQGSEA. CDR3 length equals 14 residues. V was shortened by 7 bases and J by 4 bases, with 16 bases between the two germline ends. CDR3 amino acids: CSAKRGVGTGELFF. For the CDR3, the DNA is TGCAGCGCTAAGAGGGGAGTTGGCACCGGGGAGCTGTTTTTT.

Relative to its sample, this clonotype is medium-sized. This chain joins TRBV7-9 and TRBJ2-3, with 13 bases matching TRBD2. This CDR3 region has 20 residues. V lost 2 bases and J lost 2; bases outside the gene matches: 13. Germline V CDR1 and CDR2: SEHNR, FQNEAQ (reference sequence). CDR3: CASSLYRGAGLAGVTDTQYF. The CDR3 region has the DNA TGTGCCAGCAGCTTATATAGGGGAGCCGGACTAGCGGGAGTCACAGATACGCAGTATTTT.

This clonotype was seen repeatedly, ten times or more. This chain connects TRBV9 to TRBJ2-1; 7 nucleotides agree with TRBD2. V was clipped by 0 bases and J by 0 bases; unmatched bases: 3. This CDR3 is 16 amino acids long. The germline gives CDR1 SGDLS, CDR2 YYNGEE. The CDR3 coding sequence is TGTGCCAGCAGCGTAGTCGGGGGGAGCTCCTACAATGAGCAGTTCTTC. Translated, it gives CASSVVGGSSYNEQFF.

On this clonotype itself: Compared with germline, one end of the junction differs, possibly owing to a read error. CDR3 amino acids: CARRRAQYSEQYF. The CDR3 DNA sequence: TGTGCCCGGAGGCGAGCACAGTACTCCGAGCAGTACTTC. The chain couples TRBV30 to TRBJ2-7; tentatively, D is TRBD2 (5 bases). This CDR3 spans 13 amino acids. Germline V gene lookup returns CDR1 GTSNPN and CDR2 SVGIG (reference sequence). Drawing the rest from reference TRBV30 and TRBJ2-7, the complete variable domain is SQTIHQWPATLVQPVGSPLSLECTVEGTSNPNLYWYRQAAGRGLQLLFYSVGIGQISSEVPQNLSASRPQDRQFILSSKKLLLSDSGFYLCARRRAQYSEQYFGPGTRLTVT.

This clonotype was observed many times. The chain has TRBV11-2 and TRBJ2-2, with 9 positions matching TRBD2. Germline CDR1 is SGHAT and CDR2 is FQNNGV. Trimming took 6 bases from V and 5 from J; bases not matched to a gene: 10. The CDR3 runs to 16 residues. The CDR3 protein is CASSSLGLAITGELFF. CDR3 DNA: TGTGCCAGCAGTTCACTGGGACTAGCAATTACCGGGGAGCTGTTTTTT.

This clonotype was found many times. The chain combines TRBV5-1 with TRBJ2-1; 7 bases are a match to TRBD1. Germline CDR1 SGHRS, CDR2 YFSETQ. Trimming cost V 3 bases and J 6 bases; bases outside gene matches: 6. CDR3 length: 14 amino acids. CDR3 sequence (DNA): TGCGCCAGCAGCTCCGGGACAGTATTCAATGAGCAGTTCTTC. It translates to CASSSGTVFNEQFF.

The genes are TRBV12-3 or TRBV12-4 and TRBJ2-1; a weak D match, TRBD2 (5 bases). The length of the CDR3 is 17 residues. The V and J ends lost 1 base and 5 bases respectively, with 18 bases between them. CDR3 bases: TGTGCCAGCAGTTTAGGTAGCGCCCAGTCTAGGCACAATGAGCAGTTCTTC. It yields the protein CASSLGSAQSRHNEQFF.

The table lists this clonotype with a few counts. This chain connects TRBV20-1 to TRBJ2-1; unclear D gene. Per the germline V gene, CDR1 is DFQATT and CDR2 is SNEGSKA (reference sequence). Trimming shortened V by 1 base and J by 7 bases, and 8 bases separated the two germline ends. The CDR3 loop spans 12 amino acids. The CDR3 spells CSARGSLNEQFF. CDR3 bases: TGCAGTGCTAGAGGCTCTTTAAATGAGCAGTTCTTC.

In this sample, this clonotype turned up many times. The J gene is TRBJ1-2, the V gene TRBV27; no clear D gene. Trimming left V 8 bases short and J 1 base short, with 8 bases between. CDR1 is MNHEY, CDR2 SMNVEV, per germline (reference sequence). This CDR3 contains 12 residues. The CDR3 region is CASLQNNYGYTF. The CDR3 nucleotides read TGTGCCAGCCTACAGAATAACTATGGCTACACCTTC.

The chain joins TRBV30 to TRBJ2-3; D gene ambiguous. CDR3 length equals 12 residues. Trimming shortened V by 0 bases and J by 0 bases, and 1 base separated the two germline ends. Germline V gene lookup returns CDR1 GTSNPN and CDR2 SVGIG (reference sequence). The CDR3 DNA follows: TGTGCCTGGAGTGTAAGCACAGATACGCAGTATTTT. This translates into CAWSVSTDTQYF.

This clonotype showed up just a few times. The chain carries TRBV29-1 and TRBJ2-7; 9 positions agree with TRBD1. CDR1 and CDR2 from the germline V gene are SQVTM and ANQGSEA. This CDR3 region has 15 residues. V was clipped by 4 bases and J by 0 bases; unmatched bases: 7. CDR3 sequence: CSVVSGTGPSYEQYF. Written as DNA, the CDR3 is TGCAGCGTTGTTAGTGGGACAGGGCCCTCCTACGAGCAGTACTTC.

This chain connects TRBV20-1 to TRBJ1-6; 7 nucleotides agree with TRBD1. The CDR3 loop spans 14 amino acids. V trimming: 6 bases; J trimming: 7 bases; junction bases outside the gene matches: 9. CDR1 and CDR2 from the germline V gene are DFQATT and SNEGSKA (reference sequence). Here the CDR3 reads CSAETDRDNSPLHF. CDR3 DNA: TGCAGTGCCGAAACCGACAGGGACAATTCACCCCTCCACTTT.

V and J are TRBV11-1 and TRBJ2-3; D not certain. The CDR3 has 12 residues. Germline-derived CDR1 and CDR2 are SGHAT and FQDESV (reference sequence). V was shortened by 2 bases and J by 6 bases, with 6 bases between the two germline ends. CDR3 sequence (DNA): TGTGCCAGCAGCTTATCCGTTGATACGCAGTATTTT. Its translation is CASSLSVDTQYF. Using reference TRBV11-1 and TRBJ2-3 for the parts outside the CDR3, the full variable domain is EAEVAQSPRYKITEKSQAVAFWCDPISGHATLYWYRQILGQGPELLVQFQDESVVDDSQLPKDRFSAERLKGVDSTLKIQPAELGDSAMYLCASSLSVDTQYFGPGTRLTVL.

By sample share, this clonotype is medium-sized. The chain combines TRBV6-2 or TRBV6-3 with TRBJ2-7, with D uncertain. The CDR3 has 12 amino acids. Trimming removed 4 bases from V and 4 bases from J, with 8 bases in between. Per germline, CDR1 MNHEY and CDR2 SVGEGT. CDR3 loop: CASSLQIYEQYF. CDR3 DNA: TGTGCCAGCAGTTTACAGATTTACGAGCAGTACTTC.

The J gene is TRBJ2-1, the V gene TRBV5-1, with D unclear. The CDR3 length is 16 residues. V lost 4 bases and J 0 bases, leaving 14 bases between the germline ends. CDR1 and CDR2 (germline): SGHRS, YFSETQ. The CDR3 is CASSPSAPSSYNEQFF. In DNA form, the CDR3 reads TGCGCCAGCAGCCCGAGCGCGCCCAGCTCCTACAATGAGCAGTTCTTC.